The entry below gives a single TCR beta chain sequence along with its context. These data belong to a study of blood T cell repertoires in COVID-19. On the study more broadly: The United States, Italy and Spain were the sources of the acute and convalescent COVID-19 samples. PBMCs, B-cell-depleted T cells, or T cells provided the cDNA or gDNA that made up the material.

In the authors' workflow: Estimation of nucleated cell counts relied on the amplification of reference gene primers. The table came from immunoSEQ multiplex PCR; TCRdb's copy has only in-frame clones and leaves some out. The DNA gave D and trimming, while V, J and clone size come from that table. The sample lists 120,000 to 150,000 clones; around 82% were seen once. The sequenced material came from peripheral blood. The TCR was taken from a human donor in a cohort sampled during active COVID-19.

The CDR3 DNA sequence: TGCGCCAGCAGCTTGGGGACAGGGGGCGGGAACACTGAAGCTTTCTTT. Residues: CASSLGTGGGNTEAFF. The rearrangement uses TRBV5-1 and TRBJ1-1, with 11 bases matching TRBD1. This CDR3 has 16 residues. V lost 0 bases and J lost 1; bases outside the gene matches: 2. The germline V gene encodes CDR1 SGHRS and CDR2 YFSETQ.